The subject of this entry is one T cell receptor (beta chain). CDR3 size: 13 residues. The V and J ends lost 3 bases and 5 bases respectively, with 5 bases between them. Profiled with immunoSEQ multiplex PCR; TCRdb holds only in-frame clones, not every one. The sample carries roughly 170,000 clones, about nine tenths recorded once. The data are from a study of blood T cell repertoires in COVID-19. This rearrangement joins TRBV12-3 or TRBV12-4 to TRBJ1-6; unclear D gene. The source is a man between 65 and 85 years old with active or convalescent COVID-19. Sequencing input: peripheral blood. CDR3 nucleotides: TGTGCCAGCAGTTTGGCAGATAATTCACCCCTCCACTTT. Residues: CASSLADNSPLHF.